What follows are 31 T cell receptor beta chains derived from one specimen sequenced in a study of T-cell reconstitution after alpha-beta-depleted transplantation in children. During its preparation, the TCRbeta library received unique molecular identifiers. TCRdb fed the PCR reads into MiXCR, producing one record per CDR3 protein. This repertoire shows about 300,000 distinct CDR3 sequences, around 9.1% found once; its top ten account for just under 7.5%. The sequencing used PBMCs, collected before TCRalphabeta/CD19-depleted stem cell transplant. Receptors were obtained from a boy in the first two years of life with acute myeloid leukemia, due to receive a stem cell transplant.

This clonotype was found many times. The gene calls are TRBV4-2 and TRBJ1-1; no definite D call. V was clipped by 0 bases and J by 4 bases, with 9 bases between them. The CDR3 spans 14 residues. Germline V lookup: CDR1 LGHNA, CDR2 YNFKEQ. CDR3 nucleotide sequence: TGTGCCAGCAGCCAAGATGTCAGGTCCACTGAAGCTTTCTTT. Its translation: CASSQDVRSTEAFF.

This clonotype was recorded at least ten times. The chain has TRBV4-2 and TRBJ2-1; 9 bases map to TRBD2. Germline values: CDR1 LGHNA, CDR2 YNFKEQ. J gave up 7 bases and V 1 base, and 5 bases lay outside the gene matches. This CDR3 region has 15 residues. The CDR3 bases are TGTGCCAGCAGCCAAGCAAGCGGGGGGAAGAATGAGCAGTTCTTC. Amino acids: CASSQASGGKNEQFF.

V usage is TRBV30 and J usage is TRBJ2-7; D perhaps matches TRBD2 (5 bases). V lost 3 bases to trimming and J lost 7 bases, with 22 bases between them. Germline CDR1 is GTSNPN and CDR2 is SVGIG (reference sequence). The CDR3 sequence is 15 residues long. CDR3 amino acids: CAWRFPGDYGGEQYF. As DNA, the CDR3 is TGTGCCTGGAGGTTCCCCGGAGACTACGGTGGTGAGCAGTACTTC.

This clonotype was counted only a few times. This rearrangement joins TRBV28 to TRBJ2-5; no reliable D call. This CDR3 is built from 11 residues. CDR1 and CDR2 from the germline V gene are MDHEN and SYDVKM. V lost 7 bases and J lost 5, with 8 bases in between. The CDR3 loop is CASTRRETQYF. The CDR3, as DNA: TGTGCCAGCACCCGACGGGAGACCCAGTACTTC.

This clonotype was picked up a small number of times. This chain's CDR3 is CSARTGDSPLHF. The CDR3 DNA is TGCAGTGCTAGGACAGGGGATTCACCCCTCCACTTT. The rearrangement uses TRBV29-1 and TRBJ1-6; 9 bases match TRBD1. Germline V gene data show CDR1 as SQVTM and CDR2 as ANQGSEA. The CDR3 length is 12 residues.

This clonotype came up many times. The chain is built from TRBV28 and TRBJ2-7; 7 bases line up with TRBD1. Per germline, CDR1 MDHEN and CDR2 SYDVKM. The junction had 4 bases not matched to a gene; V was cut back by 2 bases and J by 3 bases. This CDR3 comprises 14 residues. For the CDR3, the DNA is TGTGCCAGCAGTTTAGGGACAGACTACTACGAGCAGTACTTC. Translating gives CASSLGTDYYEQYF.

This clonotype has ten or more counts. V usage is TRBV7-2 and J usage is TRBJ1-5, with 8 bases matching TRBD1. This CDR3 region has 14 residues. CDR1 SGHTA and CDR2 FQGNSA come from the germline V gene. With V trimmed by 5 bases and J by 6 bases, 6 bases remained unmatched. CDR3: CASSGRGRGQPQHF. As DNA, the CDR3 is TGTGCCAGCAGCGGCAGGGGGCGAGGTCAGCCCCAGCATTTT. Drawing the rest from reference TRBV7-2 and TRBJ1-5, the complete variable domain is GAGVSQSPSNKVTEKGKDVELRCDPISGHTALYWYRQSLGQGLEFLIYFQGNSAPDKSGLPSDRFSAERTGGSVSTLTIQRTQQEDSAVYLCASSGRGRGQPQHFGDGTRLSIL.

This clonotype was detected only a few times. The chain employs TRBV29-1 and TRBJ1-4, with D unresolved. The V gene lost 7 bases and the J gene lost 8 bases, with 20 bases spanning the gap. The CDR3 has 14 residues. CDR1 and CDR2 from the germline V gene are SQVTM and ANQGSEA. The CDR3 protein is CSAEIAGRGEKLFF. CDR3 coding DNA: TGCAGCGCCGAGATAGCAGGCCGGGGAGAAAAACTGTTTTTT. The whole variable domain, remainder taken from reference TRBV29-1 and TRBJ1-4, is SAVISQKPSRDICQRGTSLTIQCQVDSQVTMMFWYRQQPGQSLTLIATANQGSEATYESGFVIDKFPISRPNLTFSTLTVSNMSPEDSSIYLCSAEIAGRGEKLFFGSGTQLSVL.

This clonotype was counted between two and nine times. The chain carries TRBV7-9 and TRBJ2-1; D not certain. The V end was cut by 6 bases, the J end by 5 bases, with 11 bases between. The CDR3 covers 13 residues. Per the germline V gene, CDR1 is SEHNR and CDR2 is FQNEAQ (reference sequence). CDR3: CASRPTLNNEQFF. The CDR3 nucleotides are TGTGCCAGCAGACCAACACTCAACAATGAGCAGTTCTTC.

This sequence joins TRBV7-9 and TRBJ2-7, with 7 bases lining up with TRBD1. Germline lookup yields CDR1 SEHNR and CDR2 FQNEAQ (reference sequence). Losses at the gene ends were 5 bases for V and 3 bases for J; bases not matched to a gene: 10. The CDR3 loop spans 15 amino acids. The CDR3 spells CASSQTTGRLYEQYF. CDR3 DNA: TGTGCCAGCAGCCAAACGACAGGGCGCCTCTACGAGCAGTACTTC.

This chain connects TRBV27 to TRBJ2-3, with D tentatively TRBD2 (7 bases). Germline CDR1 and CDR2: MNHEY and SMNVEV (reference sequence). This CDR3 has 16 residues. The ends were cut back, 3 bases at V and 4 bases at J, with 17 bases in the middle. CDR3 loop: CASSFRAGARPDTQYF. CDR3 DNA sequence: TGTGCCAGCAGTTTCAGGGCGGGGGCTAGACCAGATACGCAGTATTTT.

The CDR3 nucleotides read TGCGCCAGCAGCCACCGGGACAGACCCTGCGAGCAGTACTTC. It yields the protein CASSHRDRPCEQYF. This sequence joins TRBV4-3 and TRBJ2-7, with 7 bases lining up with TRBD1. Looked up from germline, CDR1 is LGHNA and CDR2 is YSLEER. CDR3 length: 14 amino acids. Losses at the gene ends were 3 bases for V and 6 bases for J; bases not matched to a gene: 8.

This clonotype showed up many times. V usage is TRBV4-2 and J usage is TRBJ2-7; D not certain. CDR1 is LGHNA and CDR2 is YNFKEQ in the germline V gene. Trimming took 0 bases from V and 2 from J, leaving 11 bases between them. This CDR3 comprises 15 residues. Written as DNA, the CDR3 is TGTGCCAGCAGCCAAGATCCGGCCGATACCTACGAGCAGTACTTC. Its protein product is CASSQDPADTYEQYF.

This clonotype was counted a few times. The chain is built from TRBV7-3 and TRBJ2-3, with unresolved D. Germline CDR1 and CDR2: SGHTA and FQGTGA. The CDR3 loop spans 15 amino acids. V gave up 0 bases and J gave up 2 bases, with 9 bases separating them. The CDR3 region has the DNA TGTGCCAGCAGCTTAACCGGAATAGTCACAGATACGCAGTATTTT. It specifies CASSLTGIVTDTQYF. Filled out from reference TRBV7-3 and TRBJ2-3, the complete variable domain reads GAGVSQTPSNKVTEKGKYVELRCDPISGHTALYWYRQSLGQGPEFLIYFQGTGAADDSGLPNDRFFAVRPEGSVSTLKIQRTERGDSAVYLCASSLTGIVTDTQYFGPGTRLTVL.

This clonotype appeared many times. The chain recombines TRBV20-1 with TRBJ2-7; 16 positions match TRBD2. The CDR3 runs to 16 residues. V lost 6 bases and J lost 3; bases outside the gene matches: 8. Looked up from germline, CDR1 is DFQATT and CDR2 is SNEGSKA (reference sequence). The CDR3 region has the DNA TGCAGTGCCCAATGGGGACTAGCGGGAGGGGGCTACGAGCAGTACTTC. Its translation is CSAQWGLAGGGYEQYF.

This clonotype was recorded at least ten times. The genes are TRBV7-9 and TRBJ2-7; TRBD1 might be the D (6 bases). With 5 bases removed from V and 5 bases from J, the gap between germline ends came to 16 bases. CDR1 is SEHNR, CDR2 FQNEAQ, per germline (reference sequence). The CDR3 is 14 residues long. In DNA form, the CDR3 reads TGTGCCAGCAGCCCCCCGGCAGGGGCCCACGAGCAGTACTTC. The encoded protein is CASSPPAGAHEQYF.

This clonotype was seen repeatedly, ten times or more. The DNA of the CDR3 is TGTGCCAGCAGTTTGGGAACTTCCGGGACGTATGCCTACGAGCAGTACTTC. Protein: CASSLGTSGTYAYEQYF. The chain is built from TRBV27 and TRBJ2-7; D may correspond to TRBD1 or TRBD2 (5 bases each). V was clipped by 3 bases and J by 2 bases, with 20 bases between them. Germline-derived CDR1 and CDR2 are MNHEY and SMNVEV (reference sequence). The CDR3 is 17 residues long.

The sample holds many counts of this clonotype. The chain carries TRBV7-2 and TRBJ1-2; 8 bases line up with TRBD1. The CDR3 totals 16 residues. The ends lost 0 bases at V and 2 bases at J; junction bases unmatched: 5. The germline CDR1 and CDR2 sequences are SGHTA and FQGNSA. The CDR3 nucleotides read TGTGCCAGCAGCTTAGCAACGACAGGGGTGAACTATGGCTACACCTTC. Residues: CASSLATTGVNYGYTF.

This clonotype was recorded at least ten times. This rearrangement joins TRBV18 to TRBJ2-7, with unresolved D. Deletions cut 2 bases from V and 6 bases from J, with 11 bases between. The CDR3 has 13 residues. Germline CDR1 reads KGHSH; CDR2 reads LQKENI. CDR3 nucleotides: TGTGCCAGCTCACCATTCCCAGAAGGCGAGCAGTACTTC. Translating it yields CASSPFPEGEQYF.

In this sample, this clonotype turned up many times. The rearrangement uses TRBV6-5 and TRBJ1-1; TRBD1 agrees at 11 bases. Losses at the gene ends were 6 bases for V and 8 bases for J; bases not matched to a gene: 11. CDR3 length equals 15 residues. Germline V gene lookup returns CDR1 MNHEY and CDR2 SVGAGI. CDR3 sequence (DNA): TGTGCCAGCAGGCCAAGGCGGACAGGGGGCCCCGAAGCTTTCTTT. As protein: CASRPRRTGGPEAFF.

This clonotype occurred many times. V gene TRBV12-3 or TRBV12-4 combines with J gene TRBJ1-4; D remains unclear. V lost 5 bases and J 4 bases, leaving 17 bases between the germline ends. The CDR3 runs 16 residues. The CDR3 spells CASSGQRHLNNEKLFF. The CDR3 nucleotides are TGTGCCAGCAGTGGCCAGCGACACCTGAATAATGAAAAACTGTTTTTT.

The sample holds a few counts of this clonotype. The V and J genes are TRBV7-2 and TRBJ1-2; D is undetermined. Germline V gene sequence: CDR1 SGHTA, CDR2 FQGNSA. The ends were cut back, 1 base at V and 6 bases at J, with 12 bases in the middle. This CDR3 spans 14 amino acids. CDR3 residues: CASSLVSRLDGYTF. DNA for the CDR3: TGTGCCAGCAGCTTAGTATCCAGACTTGATGGCTACACCTTC.

This clonotype has just a few counts. The chain combines TRBV19 with TRBJ1-2, with a weak D call TRBD1 (5 bases). V lost 7 bases and J 8 bases, leaving 17 bases between the germline ends. Looked up from germline, CDR1 is LNHDA and CDR2 is SQIVND (reference sequence). The CDR3 totals 13 residues. The CDR3 DNA reads as TGTGCCAGTAAAAGGGACTTCCCAGGGGGCTACACCTTC. Protein: CASKRDFPGGYTF.

This clonotype has more than one count but fewer than ten. The chain recombines TRBV7-3 with TRBJ1-6, with D tentatively TRBD1 (5 bases). The germline V and J ends were trimmed by 0 bases and 7 bases, with 10 bases remaining between them. Looked up from germline, CDR1 is SGHTA and CDR2 is FQGTGA. This CDR3 contains 15 residues. CDR3 in DNA: TGTGCCAGCAGCTTAACGTCGGGGGACAATTCACCCCTCCACTTT. Translation gives CASSLTSGDNSPLHF.

This clonotype has ten or more counts. This chain links TRBV12-3 or TRBV12-4 with TRBJ2-7; D remains unclear. This CDR3 comprises 12 residues. Trimming pared 3 bases from V and 3 bases from J, leaving 6 bases between. The CDR3 loop is CASSFSVYEQYF. CDR3 coding DNA: TGTGCCAGCAGTTTCTCTGTCTACGAGCAGTACTTC.

This clonotype was detected ten times or more. The rearrangement links TRBV11-2 to TRBJ2-3; D ambiguous. The germline gives CDR1 SGHAT, CDR2 FQNNGV. Trimming stripped 0 bases from V and 0 bases from J, with 13 bases between. This CDR3 is built from 17 residues. The CDR3 DNA sequence: TGTGCCAGCAGCTTAGATGGCGAGACGGGTAGCACAGATACGCAGTATTTT. Amino acid sequence: CASSLDGETGSTDTQYF.

The sample holds many counts of this clonotype. CDR3 sequence reads: CASSSHGAGQQFF. The CDR3 region has the DNA TGTGCCAGCAGTTCTCACGGAGCGGGGCAGCAGTTCTTC. V usage is TRBV12-3 or TRBV12-4 and J usage is TRBJ2-1; 7 bases agree with TRBD2. CDR3 length: 13 amino acids. J lost 11 bases, V lost 4 bases, and 8 bases had no gene match.

This clonotype was counted between two and nine times. The rearrangement links TRBV7-2 to TRBJ1-1, with 8 bases that match TRBD1. Germline V gene sequence: CDR1 SGHTA, CDR2 FQGNSA. The CDR3 has 15 amino acids. Trimming at V came to 3 bases and at J to 6 bases, leaving 9 bases not matched to a gene. The DNA for the CDR3 is TGTGCCAGCAGCTTCCTACAGGGGGGGATGTCTGAAGCTTTCTTT. Its protein is CASSFLQGGMSEAFF.

On this clonotype itself: This sequence may be a read error, since a much larger clone differs from it by one base. V is TRBV12-3 or TRBV12-4 and J is TRBJ2-1, with a tentative D call TRBD2 (7 bases). CDR3 length: 13 amino acids. CDR3 bases: TGTGCCAGCCGCGGCGGGGGCCACAATGAGCGGTTCTTC. It encodes CASRGGGHNERFF.

This clonotype was detected many times. The genes are TRBV28 and TRBJ2-7; 11 bases match TRBD1. The CDR3 contains 16 residues. Germline V gene data show CDR1 as MDHEN and CDR2 as SYDVKM. V was clipped by 2 bases and J by 6 bases; unmatched bases: 9. The CDR3 reads CASSLIPSGTGGEQYF. CDR3 coding DNA: TGTGCCAGCAGTTTAATCCCCTCCGGGACAGGGGGCGAGCAGTACTTC.

This clonotype was seen at least ten times. The chain uses TRBV10-3 and TRBJ2-1; 9 bases line up with TRBD1. Germline loops: CDR1 ENHRY, CDR2 SYGVKD. The V segment lost 3 bases and the J segment 8 bases; nucleotides outside the gene matches: 8. The length of the CDR3 is 15 residues. CDR3 sequence: CAISEPGQGVYEQFF. CDR3 in DNA: TGTGCCATCAGTGAACCGGGACAGGGAGTGTATGAGCAGTTCTTC.